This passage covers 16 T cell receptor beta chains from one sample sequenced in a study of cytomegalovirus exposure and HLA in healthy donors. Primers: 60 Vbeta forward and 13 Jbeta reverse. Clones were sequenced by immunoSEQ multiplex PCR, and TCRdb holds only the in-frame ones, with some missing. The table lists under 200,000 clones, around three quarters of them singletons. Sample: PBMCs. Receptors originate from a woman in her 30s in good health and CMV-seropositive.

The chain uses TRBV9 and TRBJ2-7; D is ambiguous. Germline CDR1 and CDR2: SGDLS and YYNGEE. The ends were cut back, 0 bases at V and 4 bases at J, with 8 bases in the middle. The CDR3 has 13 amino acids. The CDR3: CASSVGLEYEQYF. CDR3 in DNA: TGTGCCAGCAGCGTAGGTCTCGAGTACGAGCAGTACTTC.

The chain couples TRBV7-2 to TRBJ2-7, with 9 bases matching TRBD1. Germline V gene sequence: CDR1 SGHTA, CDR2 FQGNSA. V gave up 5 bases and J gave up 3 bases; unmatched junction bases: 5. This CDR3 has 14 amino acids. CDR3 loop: CASSPQTGGYEQYF. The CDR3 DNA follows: TGTGCCAGCAGCCCACAGACAGGGGGCTACGAGCAGTACTTC.

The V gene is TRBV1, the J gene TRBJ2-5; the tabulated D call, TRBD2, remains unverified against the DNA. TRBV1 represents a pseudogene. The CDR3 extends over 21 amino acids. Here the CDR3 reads CTSSQDPPGTSGSSGIKTQYF. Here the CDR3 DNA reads TGCACCAGCAGCCAAGATCCTCCCGGCACTAGCGGGTCGTCGGGCATAAAGACCCAGTACTTC.

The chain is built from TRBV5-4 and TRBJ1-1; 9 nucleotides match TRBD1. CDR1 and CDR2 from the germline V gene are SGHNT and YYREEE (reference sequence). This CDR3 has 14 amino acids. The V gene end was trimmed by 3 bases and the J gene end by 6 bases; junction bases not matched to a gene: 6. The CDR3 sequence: CASSSGTGTPEAFF. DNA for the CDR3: TGTGCCAGCAGCTCAGGGACAGGGACTCCTGAAGCTTTCTTT.

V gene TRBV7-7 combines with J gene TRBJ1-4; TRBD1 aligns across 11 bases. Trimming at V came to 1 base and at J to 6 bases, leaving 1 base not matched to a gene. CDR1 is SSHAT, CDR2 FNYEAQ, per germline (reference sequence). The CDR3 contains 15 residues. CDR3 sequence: CASSLGTGGDEKLFF. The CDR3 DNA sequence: TGTGCCAGCAGCTTAGGGACAGGGGGCGATGAAAAACTGTTTTTT.

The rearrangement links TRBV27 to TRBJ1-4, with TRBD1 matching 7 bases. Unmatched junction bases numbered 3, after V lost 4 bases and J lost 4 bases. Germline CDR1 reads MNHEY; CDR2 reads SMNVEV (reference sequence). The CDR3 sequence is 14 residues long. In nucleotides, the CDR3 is TGTGCCAGCAGTTGGGACAGCGATAATGAAAAACTGTTTTTT. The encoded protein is CASSWDSDNEKLFF.

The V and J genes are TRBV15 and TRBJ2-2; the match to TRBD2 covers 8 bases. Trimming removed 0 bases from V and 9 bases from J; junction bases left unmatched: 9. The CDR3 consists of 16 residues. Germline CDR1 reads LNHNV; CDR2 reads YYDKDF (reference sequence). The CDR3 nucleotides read TGTGCCACCAGCAGAGATAGGGGCGGGAGGCTCAGGGAGCTGTTTTTT. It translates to CATSRDRGGRLRELFF.

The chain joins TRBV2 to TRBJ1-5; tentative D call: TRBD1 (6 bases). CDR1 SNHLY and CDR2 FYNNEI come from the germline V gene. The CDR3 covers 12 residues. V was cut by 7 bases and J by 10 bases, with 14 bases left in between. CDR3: CASIPEQGPQHF. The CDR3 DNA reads TGTGCCAGCATTCCCGAACAGGGACCCCAGCATTTT.

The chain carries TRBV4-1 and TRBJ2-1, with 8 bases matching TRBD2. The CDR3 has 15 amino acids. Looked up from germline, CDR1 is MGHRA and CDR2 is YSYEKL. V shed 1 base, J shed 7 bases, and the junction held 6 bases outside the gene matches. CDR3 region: CASSQGGGGNNEQFF. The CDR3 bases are TGCGCCAGCAGCCAAGGGGGCGGGGGGAATAATGAGCAGTTCTTC.

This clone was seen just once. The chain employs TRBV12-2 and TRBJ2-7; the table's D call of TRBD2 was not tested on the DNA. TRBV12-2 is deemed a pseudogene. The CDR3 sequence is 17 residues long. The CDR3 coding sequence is TGTGCAAGTCGCCTAGGGGGGACTAGCGGCCGTCACTACGAGCAGTACTTC. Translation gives CASRLGGTSGRHYEQYF.

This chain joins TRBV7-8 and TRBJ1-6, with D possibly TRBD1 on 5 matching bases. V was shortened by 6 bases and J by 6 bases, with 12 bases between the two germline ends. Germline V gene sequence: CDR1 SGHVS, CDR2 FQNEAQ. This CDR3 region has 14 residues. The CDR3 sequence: CASRFQGGNSPLHF. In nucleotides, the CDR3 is TGTGCCAGCAGATTCCAGGGTGGTAATTCACCCCTCCACTTT.

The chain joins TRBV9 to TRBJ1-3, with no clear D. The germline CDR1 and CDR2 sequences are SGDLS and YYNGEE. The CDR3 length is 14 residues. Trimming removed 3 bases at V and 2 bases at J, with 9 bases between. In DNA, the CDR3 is TGTGCCAGCAGCGCCCCGGGAGCTGGAAACACCATATATTTT. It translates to CASSAPGAGNTIYF.

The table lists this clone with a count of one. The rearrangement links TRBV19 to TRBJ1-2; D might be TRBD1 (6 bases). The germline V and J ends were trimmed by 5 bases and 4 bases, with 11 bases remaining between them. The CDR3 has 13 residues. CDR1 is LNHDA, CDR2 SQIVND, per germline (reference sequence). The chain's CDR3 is CASSRTTGYGYTF. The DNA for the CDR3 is TGTGCCAGTAGTCGGACGACAGGCTATGGCTACACCTTC.

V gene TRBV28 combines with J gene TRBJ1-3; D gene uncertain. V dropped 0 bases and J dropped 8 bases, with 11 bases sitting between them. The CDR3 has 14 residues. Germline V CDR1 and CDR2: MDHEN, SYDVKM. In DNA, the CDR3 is TGTGCCAGCAGTTTATGGGAGGAGCACTACACCATATATTTT. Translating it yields CASSLWEEHYTIYF.

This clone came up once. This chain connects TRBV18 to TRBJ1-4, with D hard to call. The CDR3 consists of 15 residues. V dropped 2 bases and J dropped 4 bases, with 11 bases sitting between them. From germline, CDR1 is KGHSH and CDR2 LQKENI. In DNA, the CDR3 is TGTGCCAGCTCACCATCAAACTCAAATAATGAAAAACTGTTTTTT. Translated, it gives CASSPSNSNNEKLFF.

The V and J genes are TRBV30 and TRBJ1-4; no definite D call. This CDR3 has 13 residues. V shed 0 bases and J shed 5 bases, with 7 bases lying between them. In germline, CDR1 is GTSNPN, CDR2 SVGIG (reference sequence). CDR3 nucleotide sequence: TGTGCCTGGAGTGTACGAGAAAATGAAAAACTGTTTTTT. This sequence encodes CAWSVRENEKLFF.